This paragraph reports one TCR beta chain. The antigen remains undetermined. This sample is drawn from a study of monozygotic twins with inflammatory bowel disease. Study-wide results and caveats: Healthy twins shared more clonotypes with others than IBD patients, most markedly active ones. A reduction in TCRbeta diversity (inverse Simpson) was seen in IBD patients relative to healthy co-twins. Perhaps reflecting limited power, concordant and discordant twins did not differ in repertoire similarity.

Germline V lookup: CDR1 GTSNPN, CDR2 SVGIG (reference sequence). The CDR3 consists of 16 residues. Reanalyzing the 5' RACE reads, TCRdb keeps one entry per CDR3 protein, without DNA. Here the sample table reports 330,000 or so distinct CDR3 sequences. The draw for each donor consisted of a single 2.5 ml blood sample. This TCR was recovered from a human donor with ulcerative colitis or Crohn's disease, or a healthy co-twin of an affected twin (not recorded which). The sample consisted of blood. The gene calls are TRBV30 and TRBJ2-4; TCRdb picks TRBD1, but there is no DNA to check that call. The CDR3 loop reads CAWRDLGGADKNIQYF.